Below are 9 T cell receptor beta chains sequenced from a single sample in a study of human thymus T cells. The assay was immunoSEQ multiplex PCR, and TCRdb's table has in-frame clones only and misses some. Here the sample spans some 120,000 clones, about 95% being singletons. Corrective heart surgery yielded the resections from which the thymus tissue came. Sequencing was done on a sample of thymus tissue. Source of these receptors: a boy younger than two with a congenital heart defect but otherwise immunologically healthy.

This chain joins TRBV27 and TRBJ1-1; 7 nucleotides line up with TRBD1. Germline assignment: CDR1 MNHEY and CDR2 SMNVEV (reference sequence). The V gene end was trimmed by 3 bases and the J gene end by 2 bases; junction bases not matched to a gene: 15. The CDR3 loop spans 18 amino acids. The DNA of the CDR3 is TGTGCCAGCAGTTTGGAGACTTTTCCCACAGGGGTTAACACTGAAGCTTTCTTT. This sequence encodes CASSLETFPTGVNTEAFF.

V gene TRBV6-1 combines with J gene TRBJ2-7, with 9 bases lining up with TRBD1. This CDR3 has 14 amino acids. Trimming removed 7 bases from V and 5 bases from J; junction bases left unmatched: 9. Germline assignment: CDR1 MNHNS and CDR2 SASEGT. CDR3 DNA: TGTGCCAGCACCGGACAGGGGAGTTGGAACGAGCAGTACTTC. This gives the protein CASTGQGSWNEQYF.

This sequence joins TRBV5-8 and TRBJ2-3; D may be TRBD1 or TRBD2 (5 bases each). Germline V gene lookup returns CDR1 SGHTS and CDR2 YDEGEE. V shed 4 bases and J shed 3 bases, with 18 bases lying between them. The CDR3 covers 16 residues. The CDR3 is CASSGGPPIRTDTQYF. CDR3 nucleotides: TGTGCCAGCAGCGGGGGACCCCCCATAAGAACAGATACGCAGTATTTT.

The V gene is TRBV4-3, the J gene TRBJ2-3; tentative D call: TRBD2 (5 bases). Germline V gives CDR1 LGHNA, CDR2 YSLEER. CDR3 length equals 17 residues. V lost 0 bases and J lost 0, with 13 bases in between. The CDR3 is CASSQDGESGSTDTQYF. CDR3 coding DNA: TGCGCCAGCAGCCAAGATGGAGAGAGCGGCAGCACAGATACGCAGTATTTT.

The chain joins TRBV10-3 to TRBJ2-1; tentative D call: TRBD2 (6 bases). V lost 10 bases, J lost 8 bases, and 15 bases lay in between. The CDR3 runs 12 residues. Germline values: CDR1 ENHRY, CDR2 SYGVKD. CDR3 residues: CATGLRDDEQFF. The CDR3 region has the DNA TGTGCCACCGGACTAAGAGATGATGAGCAGTTCTTC.

This clone was seen once. The chain uses TRBV29-1 and TRBJ1-4; tentatively, D is TRBD1 (6 bases). The germline CDR1 and CDR2 sequences are SQVTM and ANQGSEA. This CDR3 contains 15 residues. The V and J ends lost 4 bases and 0 bases respectively, with 12 bases between them. The CDR3: CSVAQGSSTNEKLFF. For the CDR3, the DNA is TGCAGCGTTGCACAGGGTTCATCAACTAATGAAAAACTGTTTTTT. Combining the CDR3 with reference TRBV29-1 and TRBJ1-4 gives the whole variable domain SAVISQKPSRDICQRGTSLTIQCQVDSQVTMMFWYRQQPGQSLTLIATANQGSEATYESGFVIDKFPISRPNLTFSTLTVSNMSPEDSSIYLCSVAQGSSTNEKLFFGSGTQLSVL.

This rearrangement joins TRBV28 to TRBJ1-1; 9 nucleotides align to TRBD1. This CDR3 has 16 residues. The V gene's germline CDR1 is MDHEN and CDR2 SYDVKM. The J segment lost 0 bases and the V segment lost 6 bases, leaving 8 bases of the junction unmatched. The CDR3 is CASSRADRGLNTEAFF. The CDR3 region has the DNA TGTGCCAGCAGCCGGGCGGACAGGGGACTGAACACTGAAGCTTTCTTT.

The rearrangement joins TRBV6-4 to TRBJ1-1, with D hard to call. The CDR3 loop spans 15 amino acids. Trimming removed 4 bases from V and 4 bases from J, with 16 bases in between. CDR1 and CDR2 from the germline V gene are MRHNA and SNTAGT. CDR3 residues: CASSAVGRNGTEAFF. In nucleotides, the CDR3 is TGTGCCAGCAGTGCCGTGGGCAGGAACGGCACTGAAGCTTTCTTT.

The chain recombines TRBV29-1 with TRBJ2-1, with D perhaps matching TRBD1 or TRBD2 (5 bases each). Germline V gene data show CDR1 as SQVTM and CDR2 as ANQGSEA. With 4 bases removed from V and 8 bases from J, the gap between germline ends came to 15 bases. The CDR3 has 13 residues. This CDR3 is CSVVEGNVDEQFF. CDR3 bases: TGCAGCGTTGTTGAGGGGAACGTCGATGAGCAGTTCTTC.